What follows is one T cell receptor (beta chain) and its context. What it recognizes is unknown. This record comes from a study of T cells in localized non-small cell lung cancer. General observations from the study: A median about 62 of the top 100 tumor clones appeared in adjacent lung.

The V gene lost 6 bases and the J gene lost 2 bases, with 13 bases spanning the gap. Germline CDR1 reads MNHEY; CDR2 reads SVGAGI. This CDR3 has 14 amino acids. The protocol was immunoSEQ multiplex PCR, while the TCRdb copy is restricted to in-frame clones and leaves out a portion. The table includes tens of thousands of clones, over 80% detected once. This chain uses TRBV6-5 with TRBJ1-2, with TRBD1 as a possible D gene (5 bases). The TCR originated in a man between 40 and 69 years old with stage III lung adenocarcinoma. Specimen: peripheral blood mononuclear cells, collected before any cancer treatment. CDR3 in amino acids: CASRNHQGNYGYTF. In nucleotides, the CDR3 is TGTGCCAGCAGAAACCATCAGGGAAACTATGGCTACACCTTC.